This T cell receptor (beta chain) derives from a study of vaccination and CD4 T cells after COVID-19. Turning to the study itself: SARS-CoV-2, HCoV-NL63, HCoV-OC43 and HCoV-229E supplied the overlapping spike peptides used to stimulate cells.

Notes on the study in general: Spike mono-reactive status applied to 304 of 307 vaccine-specific clones in convalescent patients.

The Oncomine TCR Beta short-read assay was what sequenced the DNA obtained from cultured CD4+ T cells. Cultures of CD4+ T cells served as the source for extracting genomic DNA. TCRdb redid the calling of the PCR reads with MiXCR, one entry per CDR3 protein. The table has around 7,000 distinct CDR3 sequences, around a third seen once. With regard to this clonotype: Its antigen is currently unknown.

Germline trimming cut 4 bases from V and 2 bases from J; bases unmatched to any gene: 2. The CDR3 covers 13 residues. CDR1 is MNHEY and CDR2 is SVGAGI in the germline V gene. Described treatment: roughly 10-day PBMC culture with coronavirus spike peptide pools or control peptides (ViraFEST assay). CD4+ T lymphocytes from the unexposed donor were collected before the COVID-19 pandemic (2011-2018). Culture of approximately 2.1 million PBMCs per well took place with roughly 10 IU/ml IL-2 and 9 to 10 ug/ml peptide pools. Testing used SARS-CoV-2 S/N and four cold-coronavirus spikes on unexposed-donor CD4+ T cells, cells permitting.

Sequenced: CD4+ T cells from blood, cultured in vitro. The TCR was taken from a human donor in good health. The chain is built from TRBV6-5 and TRBJ2-7; 7 bases fit TRBD2. The CDR3 protein is CASSSGRTYEQYF. The CDR3 coding sequence is TGTGCCAGCAGTTCCGGGAGGACCTACGAGCAGTACTTC.